These 28 T cell receptor beta chains originate from one sample sequenced in a study of PD-L1 blockade in urothelial cancer. Sample time point: pretreatment peripheral blood. Assay: immunoSEQ multiplex PCR; the TCRdb copy retains only in-frame clones and omits some. This table has 35,000 to 40,000 clones, roughly 82% appearing once. Specimen: PBMCs, collected around atezolizumab (anti-PD-L1) treatment. The receptors come from a man aged 55-75 years with urothelial cancer.

This clone was seen more than once but under ten times. The rearrangement links TRBV9 to TRBJ1-6; weak D call: TRBD1 (6 bases). The germline V gene has CDR1 SGDLS and CDR2 YYNGEE. This CDR3 has 16 residues. V lost 4 bases and J lost 7, with 18 bases in between. CDR3 amino acids: CASSPFRDTANSPLHF. CDR3 DNA sequence: TGTGCCAGCAGCCCATTCAGGGACACCGCAAATTCACCCCTCCACTTT.

This clone was recorded only once. The chain is built from TRBV5-4 and TRBJ1-6, with 8 bases identical to TRBD1. Per germline, CDR1 SGHNT and CDR2 YYREEE (reference sequence). Trimming cost V 0 bases and J 10 bases; bases outside gene matches: 6. The CDR3 is 15 residues long. CDR3 DNA sequence: TGTGCCAGCAGCTTGGGCGGGACAGGCCGGTCACCCCTCCACTTT. Translating gives CASSLGGTGRSPLHF.

This sequence joins TRBV27 and TRBJ2-6; D not certain. V was clipped by 8 bases and J by 0 bases, with 14 bases between them. Per the germline V gene, CDR1 is MNHEY and CDR2 is SMNVEV (reference sequence). The CDR3 is 16 amino acids. The DNA of the CDR3 is TGTGCCAGCCTTCAGGTTTTTGGCTCTGGGGCCAACGTCCTGACTTTC. Protein sequence: CASLQVFGSGANVLTF.

This chain uses TRBV6-6 with TRBJ2-3, with D perhaps TRBD1 (5 bases). Germline values: CDR1 MNHNY, CDR2 SVGAGI (reference sequence). Trimming cost V 8 bases and J 4 bases, with 13 bases left between them. The CDR3 is made up of 13 amino acids. The CDR3 region is CASRWQGADTQYF. The DNA of the CDR3 is TGTGCCAGCCGTTGGCAGGGTGCAGATACGCAGTATTTT.

The chain joins TRBV9 to TRBJ2-7; 10 nucleotides line up with TRBD2. The J segment lost 7 bases and the V segment lost 2 bases, leaving 9 bases of the junction unmatched. The CDR3 length is 15 residues. The germline CDR1 and CDR2 sequences are SGDLS and YYNGEE. CDR3 sequence: CASSVGVAGGEEQYF. The CDR3, as DNA: TGTGCCAGCAGCGTGGGGGTAGCGGGGGGTGAGGAGCAGTACTTC.

V and J are TRBV6-5 and TRBJ1-2; D may be TRBD1 (6 bases). Germline V gene sequence: CDR1 MNHEY, CDR2 SVGAGI. V was clipped by 8 bases and J by 4 bases, with 14 bases between them. This CDR3 contains 13 residues. Here the CDR3 DNA reads TGTGCCAGCCAGGACAGAACTACCTATGGCTACACCTTC. Its protein product is CASQDRTTYGYTF.

The V call is TRBV7-9, the J call TRBJ2-3; D not certain. This CDR3 region has 15 residues. Trimming removed 5 bases from V and 6 bases from J, with 18 bases in between. Germline CDR1 SEHNR, CDR2 FQNEAQ (reference sequence). The CDR3 here is CASSPPGDSLDTQYF. The DNA of the CDR3 is TGTGCCAGCAGCCCGCCGGGTGATTCACTGGATACGCAGTATTTT.

The gene calls are TRBV2 and TRBJ2-7; TRBD1 agrees at 9 bases. V dropped 2 bases and J dropped 0; count of bases not matched to a gene: 5. The CDR3 totals 16 residues. Germline assignment: CDR1 SNHLY and CDR2 FYNNEI. CDR3 sequence: CASSESGQGGSYEQYF. The CDR3 DNA reads TGTGCCAGCAGTGAATCGGGACAGGGCGGCTCCTACGAGCAGTACTTC.

The chain recombines TRBV5-1 with TRBJ1-3; perhaps TRBD1 as D (5 bases). The CDR3 runs 14 residues. Trimming left V 4 bases short and J 2 bases short, with 10 bases between. CDR1 is SGHRS, CDR2 YFSETQ, per germline. The CDR3 here is CASSLKGTGNTIYF. The CDR3 DNA follows: TGCGCCAGCAGCCTGAAGGGGACTGGAAACACCATATATTTT.

This clone was seen more than once but under ten times. The chain links TRBV28 to TRBJ2-3, with 9 positions matching TRBD1. The germline gives CDR1 MDHEN, CDR2 SYDVKM. With V trimmed by 6 bases and J by 4 bases, 20 bases remained unmatched. The CDR3 is 19 amino acids. CDR3 amino acids: CASSKGWGEDRGWADTQYF. Written as DNA, the CDR3 is TGTGCCAGCAGCAAAGGGTGGGGCGAGGACAGGGGTTGGGCAGATACGCAGTATTTT.

This rearrangement joins TRBV30 to TRBJ2-1; TRBD2 might be the D (6 bases). CDR1 is GTSNPN, CDR2 SVGIG, per germline (reference sequence). The CDR3 sequence is 15 residues long. The V gene lost 2 bases and the J gene lost 3 bases, with 14 bases spanning the gap. In nucleotides, the CDR3 is TGTGCCTGGAGTCGGGGACTGGAGGACTACAATGAGCAGTTCTTC. It translates to CAWSRGLEDYNEQFF.

This clone was observed a handful of times. This chain uses TRBV7-9 with TRBJ2-1; 8 bases are shared with TRBD2. Per the germline V gene, CDR1 is SEHNR and CDR2 is FQNEAQ (reference sequence). CDR3 length equals 16 residues. With V trimmed by 5 bases and J by 0 bases, 6 bases remained unmatched. The DNA of the CDR3 is TGTGCCAGCAGCCCCCGGGGGGGGAGCTCCTACAATGAGCAGTTCTTC. As protein: CASSPRGGSSYNEQFF.

The chain recombines TRBV28 with TRBJ1-1; possible D gene TRBD1, 6 bases. Germline V lookup: CDR1 MDHEN, CDR2 SYDVKM. Deletions cut 6 bases from V and 3 bases from J, with 17 bases between. The CDR3 is 15 residues long. CDR3 bases: TGTGCCAGCAGGGAACTTAGTAACAGGGACACTGAAGCTTTCTTT. Protein sequence: CASRELSNRDTEAFF.

The rearrangement joins TRBV5-4 to TRBJ2-7; D is perhaps TRBD1 (5 bases). Germline-derived CDR1 and CDR2 are SGHNT and YYREEE (reference sequence). V was shortened by 5 bases and J by 2 bases, with 11 bases between the two germline ends. This CDR3 comprises 13 residues. The CDR3 region has the DNA TGTGCCAGCAGGGCAGGGCCTACCTACGAGCAGTACTTC. Its translation is CASRAGPTYEQYF.

The rearrangement joins TRBV5-1 to TRBJ2-2; tentative D call: TRBD1 (5 bases). V was cut by 4 bases and J by 7 bases, with 29 bases left in between. Germline V CDR1 and CDR2: SGHRS, YFSETQ. The CDR3 length is 19 residues. The CDR3 DNA sequence: TGCGCCAGCAGCCCCCTTTTAGTAGCCGGAGTTACAGGTAGCGGGGAGCTGTTTTTT. This codes for CASSPLLVAGVTGSGELFF.

In DNA form, the CDR3 reads TGTGCCAGCAGCTGGGGGACAGGCGACACCTATAATTCACCCCTCCACTTT. Translation gives CASSWGTGDTYNSPLHF. The chain has TRBV5-6 and TRBJ1-6; 8 positions agree with TRBD1. The length of the CDR3 is 17 residues. V lost 3 bases, J lost 2 bases, and 7 bases stayed unmatched. Germline V gene sequence: CDR1 SGHDT, CDR2 YYEEEE.

J is TRBJ2-2 and V is TRBV2; the D is unclear. The germline CDR1 and CDR2 sequences are SNHLY and FYNNEI. The CDR3 length is 13 residues. Between the trimmed V and J ends, which lost 8 bases and 3 bases, there was a span of 10 bases. CDR3 DNA sequence: TGTGCCAGCCAATGGAGAGACACCGGGGAGCTGTTTTTT. Translation: CASQWRDTGELFF.

The V gene is TRBV5-5, the J gene TRBJ1-4; D might be TRBD1 (6 bases). CDR1 SGHKS and CDR2 YYEKEE come from the germline V gene (reference sequence). The CDR3 consists of 14 residues. Between the trimmed V and J ends, which lost 5 bases and 0 bases, there was a span of 8 bases. The CDR3 DNA follows: TGTGCCAGCAGAAGGACAGCAACTAATGAAAAACTGTTTTTT. Amino acids: CASRRTATNEKLFF. Supplemented by reference TRBV5-5 and TRBJ1-4, the full variable domain reads DAGVTQSPTHLIKTRGQQVTLRCSPISGHKSVSWYQQVLGQGPQFIFQYYEKEERGRGNFPDRFSARQFPNYSSELNVNALLLGDSALYLCASRRTATNEKLFFGSGTQLSVL.

The rearrangement uses TRBV2 and TRBJ2-5; 9 bases fit TRBD1. CDR3 length equals 15 residues. Losses at the gene ends were 6 bases for V and 3 bases for J; bases not matched to a gene: 8. Per germline, CDR1 SNHLY and CDR2 FYNNEI. As DNA, the CDR3 is TGTGCCAGCAGGGTGGTGGGACAGGGAAAAGAGACCCAGTACTTC. It yields the protein CASRVVGQGKETQYF.

The chain has TRBV5-1 and TRBJ1-4, with D possibly matching TRBD1 (6 bases). Trimming shortened V by 0 bases and J by 7 bases, and 10 bases separated the two germline ends. The CDR3 has 14 residues. The germline V gene has CDR1 SGHRS and CDR2 YFSETQ. CDR3: CASSLDRATEKLFF. For the CDR3, the DNA is TGCGCCAGCAGCTTGGACAGGGCGACTGAAAAACTGTTTTTT.

Here the CDR3 reads CASNRDTKNTEAFF. Written as DNA, the CDR3 is TGTGCCAGTAACCGGGACACCAAGAACACTGAAGCTTTCTTT. The chain joins TRBV18 to TRBJ1-1, with a weak D call TRBD1 (6 bases). Germline V gives CDR1 KGHSH, CDR2 LQKENI. Trimming took 9 bases from V and 1 from J, leaving 15 bases between them. The CDR3 runs 14 residues.

The chain links TRBV28 to TRBJ2-3; TRBD2 agrees at 7 bases. This CDR3 spans 17 amino acids. The ends lost 3 bases at V and 2 bases at J; junction bases unmatched: 11. Per germline, CDR1 MDHEN and CDR2 SYDVKM. In nucleotides, the CDR3 is TGTGCCAGCAGTTTGCCGGGTCGTGGGGACTACACAGATACGCAGTATTTT. As protein: CASSLPGRGDYTDTQYF.

The rearrangement links TRBV6-1 to TRBJ2-3; no firm D call. There are 12 residues in the CDR3. V lost 2 bases and J 5 bases, leaving 5 bases between the germline ends. CDR1 is MNHNS, CDR2 SASEGT, per germline. This chain's CDR3 is CASSERRDTQYF. The CDR3 DNA sequence: TGTGCCAGCAGTGAAAGGAGAGATACGCAGTATTTT.

The V and J genes are TRBV4-1 and TRBJ2-5, with D perhaps matching TRBD2 (6 bases). CDR3 length: 16 amino acids. The germline V gene encodes CDR1 MGHRA and CDR2 YSYEKL. The ends were cut back, 3 bases at V and 0 bases at J, with 14 bases in the middle. The CDR3 DNA reads TGCGCCAGCAGCCAGGTCGCCGGGAGTTACCAAGAGACCCAGTACTTC. It yields the protein CASSQVAGSYQETQYF.

CDR3 loop: CASGKTGDTEAFF. The CDR3, as DNA: TGTGCCAGCGGAAAGACAGGGGACACTGAAGCTTTCTTT. The chain links TRBV11-2 to TRBJ1-1, with 8 bases that match TRBD1. The junction had 5 bases not matched to a gene; V was cut back by 8 bases and J by 3 bases. Germline V gene data show CDR1 as SGHAT and CDR2 as FQNNGV. This CDR3 is built from 13 residues. Together with reference TRBV11-2 and TRBJ1-1, the CDR3 gives the full variable domain: EAGVAQSPRYKIIEKRQSVAFWCNPISGHATLYWYQQILGQGPKLLIQFQNNGVVDDSQLPKDRFSAERLKGVDSTLKIQPAKLEDSAVYLCASGKTGDTEAFFGQGTRLTVV.

This clone showed up just a few times. The same CDR3 is also encoded by other DNA sequences in this sample. The genes are TRBV6-5 and TRBJ1-2; 7 bases are shared with TRBD1. Germline lookup yields CDR1 MNHEY and CDR2 SVGAGI. V shed 6 bases, J shed 4 bases, and the junction held 2 bases outside the gene matches. The CDR3 sequence is 12 residues long. CDR3 in DNA: TGTGCCAGCAGGCGACAGGGCTATGGCTACACCTTC. Its protein is CASRRQGYGYTF.

There are a few counts of this clone. The V call is TRBV6-6, the J call TRBJ1-4; weak D call: TRBD1 (6 bases). Trimming took 4 bases from V and 8 from J, leaving 11 bases between them. Germline V lookup: CDR1 MNHNY, CDR2 SVGAGI (reference sequence). This CDR3 has 13 residues. The CDR3 loop reads CASSLGAGEKLFF. The CDR3 DNA reads as TGTGCCAGCAGTTTGGGGGCTGGAGAAAAACTGTTTTTT.

The table lists this clone with a count of one. This chain joins TRBV4-2 and TRBJ1-5; D possibly corresponds to TRBD1 (5 bases). There are 16 residues in the CDR3. The germline V and J ends were trimmed by 0 bases and 6 bases, with 15 bases remaining between them. Germline assignment: CDR1 LGHNA and CDR2 YNFKEQ. CDR3 bases: TGTGCCAGCAGCCAAGATGGTAGTGGGGGGGGTCAGCCCCAGCATTTT. It translates to CASSQDGSGGGQPQHF.